This T cell receptor beta chain stems from a study of blood T cell repertoires in COVID-19. Study-wide context: The United States, Italy and Spain were the sources of the acute and convalescent COVID-19 samples.

This CDR3 is built from 14 residues. V trimming: 8 bases; J trimming: 10 bases; junction bases outside the gene matches: 9. CDR1 and CDR2 (germline): MNHEY, SVGAGI. As processed by the authors: Amplification of reference gene primers provided the estimated nucleated cell counts. Produced via immunoSEQ multiplex PCR; TCRdb's table is partial and in-frame only. V and J calls and clone size follow that table, whereas D and trimming were derived from the DNA. The sample has some 140,000 clones; about 89% are singletons. Sequencing input: peripheral blood. The receptor's source is a man in his forties or fifties with active or convalescent COVID-19. The rearrangement joins TRBV6-5 to TRBJ1-6; 9 bases line up with TRBD1. The CDR3, as DNA: TGTGCCAGCTCAAGGGACAGGGTAAAATCACCCCTCCACTTT. This sequence encodes CASSRDRVKSPLHF.